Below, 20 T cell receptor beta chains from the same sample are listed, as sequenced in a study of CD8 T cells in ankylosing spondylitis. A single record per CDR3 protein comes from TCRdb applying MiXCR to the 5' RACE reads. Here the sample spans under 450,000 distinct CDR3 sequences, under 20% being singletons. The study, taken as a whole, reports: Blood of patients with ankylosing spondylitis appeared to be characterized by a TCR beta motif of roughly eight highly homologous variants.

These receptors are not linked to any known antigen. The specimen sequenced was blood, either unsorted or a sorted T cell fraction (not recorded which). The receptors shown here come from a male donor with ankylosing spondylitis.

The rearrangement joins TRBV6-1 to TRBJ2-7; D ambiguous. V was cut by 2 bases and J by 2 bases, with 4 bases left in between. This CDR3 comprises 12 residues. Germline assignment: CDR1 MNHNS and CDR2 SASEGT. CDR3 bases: TGTGCCAGCAGTGAATTTACCTACGAGCAGTACTTC. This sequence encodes CASSEFTYEQYF.

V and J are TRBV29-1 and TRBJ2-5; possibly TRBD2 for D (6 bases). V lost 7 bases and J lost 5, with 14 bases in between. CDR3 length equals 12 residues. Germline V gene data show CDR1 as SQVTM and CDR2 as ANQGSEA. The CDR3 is CSARRGYETQYF. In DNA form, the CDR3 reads TGCAGCGCTAGACGGGGGTACGAGACCCAGTACTTC.

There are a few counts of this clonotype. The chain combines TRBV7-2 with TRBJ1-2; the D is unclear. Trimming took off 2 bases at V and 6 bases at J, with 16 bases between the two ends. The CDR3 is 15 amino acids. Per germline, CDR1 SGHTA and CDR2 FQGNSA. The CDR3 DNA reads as TGTGCCAGCAGCTTATCCGTGGGCGTGAAGAATGGCTACACCTTC. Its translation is CASSLSVGVKNGYTF.

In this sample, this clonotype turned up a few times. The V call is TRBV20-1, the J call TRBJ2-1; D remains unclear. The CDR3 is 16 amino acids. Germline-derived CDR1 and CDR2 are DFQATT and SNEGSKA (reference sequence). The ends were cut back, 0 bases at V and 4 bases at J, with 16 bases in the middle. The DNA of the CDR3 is TGCAGTGCTAGAGATGTTTTGTGGAGCCTTTACAATGAGCAGTTCTTC. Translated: CSARDVLWSLYNEQFF.

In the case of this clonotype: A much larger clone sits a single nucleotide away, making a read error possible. The CDR3 loop reads CASSPRQNYGYTF. The CDR3 DNA sequence: TGTGCCAGCAGCCCGCGACAGAACTATGGCTACACCTTC. The chain combines TRBV7-2 with TRBJ1-2; perhaps TRBD1 as D (5 bases). This CDR3 comprises 13 residues. V gave up 5 bases and J gave up 2 bases, with 9 bases separating them. CDR1 is SGHTA, CDR2 FQGNSA, per germline. Using reference TRBV7-2 and TRBJ1-2 for the parts outside the CDR3, the full variable domain is GAGVSQSPSNKVTEKGKDVELRCDPISGHTALYWYRQSLGQGLEFLIYFQGNSAPDKSGLPSDRFSAERTGGSVSTLTIQRTQQEDSAVYLCASSPRQNYGYTFGSGTRLTVV.

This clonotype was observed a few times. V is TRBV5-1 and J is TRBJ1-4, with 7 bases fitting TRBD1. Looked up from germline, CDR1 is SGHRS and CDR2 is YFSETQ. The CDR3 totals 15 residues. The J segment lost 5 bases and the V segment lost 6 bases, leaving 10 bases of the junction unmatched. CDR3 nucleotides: TGCGCCAGCACCCTTGGGGGGACAGTCAATGAAAAACTGTTTTTT. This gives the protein CASTLGGTVNEKLFF.

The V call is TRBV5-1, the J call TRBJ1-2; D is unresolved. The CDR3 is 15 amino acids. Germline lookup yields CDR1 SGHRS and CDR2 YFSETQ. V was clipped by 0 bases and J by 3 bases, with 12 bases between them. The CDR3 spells CASSLAQVWDYGYTF. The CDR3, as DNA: TGCGCCAGCAGCTTGGCTCAGGTTTGGGACTATGGCTACACCTTC.

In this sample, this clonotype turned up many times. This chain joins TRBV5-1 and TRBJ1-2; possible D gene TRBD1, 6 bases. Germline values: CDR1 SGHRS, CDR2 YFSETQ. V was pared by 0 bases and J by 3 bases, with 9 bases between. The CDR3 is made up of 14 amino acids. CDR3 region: CASSLAWGHYGYTF. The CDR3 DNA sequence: TGCGCCAGCAGCTTGGCTTGGGGGCACTATGGCTACACCTTC.

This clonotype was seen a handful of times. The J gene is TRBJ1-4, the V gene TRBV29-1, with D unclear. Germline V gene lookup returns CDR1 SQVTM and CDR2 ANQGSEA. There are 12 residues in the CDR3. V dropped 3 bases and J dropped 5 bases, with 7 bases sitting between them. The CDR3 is CSVDVQNEKLFF. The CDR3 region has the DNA TGCAGCGTTGATGTCCAGAATGAAAAACTGTTTTTT.

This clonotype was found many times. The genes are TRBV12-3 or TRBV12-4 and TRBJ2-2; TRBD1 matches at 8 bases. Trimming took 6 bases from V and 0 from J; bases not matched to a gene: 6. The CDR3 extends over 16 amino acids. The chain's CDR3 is CASRPGGRANTGELFF. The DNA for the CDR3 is TGTGCCAGCAGGCCAGGGGGCCGCGCGAACACCGGGGAGCTGTTTTTT.

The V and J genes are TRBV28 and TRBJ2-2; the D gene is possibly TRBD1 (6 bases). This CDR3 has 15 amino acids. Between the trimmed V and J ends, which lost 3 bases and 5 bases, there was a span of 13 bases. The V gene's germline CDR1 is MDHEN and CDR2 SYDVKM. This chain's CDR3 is CASSFSWGQTGELFF. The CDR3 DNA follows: TGTGCCAGCAGTTTTTCATGGGGGCAAACCGGGGAGCTGTTTTTT.

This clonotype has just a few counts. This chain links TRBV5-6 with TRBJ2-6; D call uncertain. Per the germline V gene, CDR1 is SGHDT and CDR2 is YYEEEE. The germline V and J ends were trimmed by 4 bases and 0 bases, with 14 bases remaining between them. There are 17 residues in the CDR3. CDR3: CASSDVAAASGANVLTF. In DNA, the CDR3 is TGTGCCAGCAGCGATGTAGCCGCCGCCTCTGGGGCCAACGTCCTGACTTTC.

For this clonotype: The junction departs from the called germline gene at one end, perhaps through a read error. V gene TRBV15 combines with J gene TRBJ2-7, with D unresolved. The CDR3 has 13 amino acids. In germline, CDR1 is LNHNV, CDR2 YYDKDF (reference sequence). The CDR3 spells CAISRATTYEQYF. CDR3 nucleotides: TGTGCCATCAGCCGAGCCACCACTTACGAGCAGTACTTC.

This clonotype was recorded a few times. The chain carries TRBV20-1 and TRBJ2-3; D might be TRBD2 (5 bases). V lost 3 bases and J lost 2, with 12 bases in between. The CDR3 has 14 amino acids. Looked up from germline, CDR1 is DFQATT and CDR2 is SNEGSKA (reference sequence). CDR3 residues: CSASLTRHTDTQYF. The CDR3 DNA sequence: TGCAGTGCTAGTTTAACTAGGCACACAGATACGCAGTATTTT.

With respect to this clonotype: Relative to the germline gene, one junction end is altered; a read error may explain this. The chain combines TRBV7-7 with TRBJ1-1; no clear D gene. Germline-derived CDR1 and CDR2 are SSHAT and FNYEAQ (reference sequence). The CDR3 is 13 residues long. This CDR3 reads CASSIGENTEAFF. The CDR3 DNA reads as TGTGCTAGCAGCATTGGAGAGAACACTGAAGCTTTCTTT. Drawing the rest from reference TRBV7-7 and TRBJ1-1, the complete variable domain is GAGVSQSPRYKVTKRGQDVTLRCDPISSHATLYWYQQALGQGPEFLTYFNYEAQPDKSGLPSDRFSAERPEGSISTLTIQRTEQRDSAMYRCASSIGENTEAFFGQGTRLTVV.

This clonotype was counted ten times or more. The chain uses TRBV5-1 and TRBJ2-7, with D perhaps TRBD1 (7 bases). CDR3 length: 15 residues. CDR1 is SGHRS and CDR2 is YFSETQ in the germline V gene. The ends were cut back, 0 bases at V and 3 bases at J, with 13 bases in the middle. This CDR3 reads CASSLGGTEVYEQYF. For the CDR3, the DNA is TGCGCCAGCAGCTTGGGCGGGACAGAGGTCTACGAGCAGTACTTC.

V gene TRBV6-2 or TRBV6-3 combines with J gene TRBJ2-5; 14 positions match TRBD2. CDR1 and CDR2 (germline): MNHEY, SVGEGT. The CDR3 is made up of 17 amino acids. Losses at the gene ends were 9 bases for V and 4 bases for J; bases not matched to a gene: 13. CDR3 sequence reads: CARSRLAGGPVLETQYF. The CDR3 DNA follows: TGTGCCAGATCAAGACTAGCGGGAGGGCCGGTTTTAGAGACCCAGTACTTC.

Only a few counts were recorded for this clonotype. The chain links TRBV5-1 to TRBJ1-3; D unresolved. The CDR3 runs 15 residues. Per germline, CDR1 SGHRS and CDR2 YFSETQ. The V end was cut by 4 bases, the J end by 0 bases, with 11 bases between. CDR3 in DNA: TGCGCCAGCAGCGTGGGGTCGGGCTCTGGAAACACCATATATTTT. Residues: CASSVGSGSGNTIYF.

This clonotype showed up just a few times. CDR3 residues: CASQRAGAGGYNEQFF. In DNA, the CDR3 is TGTGCCAGCCAAAGGGCGGGAGCGGGGGGATACAATGAGCAGTTCTTC. The chain employs TRBV28 and TRBJ2-1; 9 bases line up with TRBD2. The CDR3 has 16 amino acids. Germline CDR1 and CDR2: MDHEN and SYDVKM. V dropped 8 bases and J dropped 4; count of bases not matched to a gene: 12.

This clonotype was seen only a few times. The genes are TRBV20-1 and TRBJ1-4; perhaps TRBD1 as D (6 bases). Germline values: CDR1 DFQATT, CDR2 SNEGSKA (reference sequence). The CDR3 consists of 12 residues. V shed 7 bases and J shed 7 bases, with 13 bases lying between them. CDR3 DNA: TGCAGTGGGCGGGACATGGGTGAAAAACTGTTTTTT. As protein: CSGRDMGEKLFF.